The rows below give T cell receptor beta chains drawn from one sample of a study of blood T cell repertoires in COVID-19. Method: immunoSEQ multiplex PCR; TCRdb's copy keeps in-frame clones and lacks some. This sample has 250,000 or so clones, with 83% found just once. The sequenced material came from peripheral blood. All receptors come from a human donor in a cohort sampled during active COVID-19. Both conserved end residues are part of each CDR3. Fields, in order: CDR3 DNA, CDR3 protein, D gene, J gene, clone size, V gene. D genes are given only for firm matches. Only part of the rows carry a size: once, few, many, or a class if the clone is expanded.

TGTGCCAGCAGTTACGAGTGGGGACAGGGGGCTTATGAGCAGTTCTTC	CASSYEWGQGAYEQFF	TRBD1	TRBJ2-1	once	TRBV6-6
TGCGCCAGCAGCGGAAGAGCGGGAGGAAACACAGATACGCAGTATTTT	CASSGRAGGNTDTQYF	TRBD2	TRBJ2-3	.	TRBV4-1
TGTGCCAGCAGTTTACCGGGAGGCAATCAGCCCCAGCATTTT	CASSLPGGNQPQHF	.	TRBJ1-5	.	TRBV28
TGTGCCAGCAGCAGGGGTTGGGACAATCAGCCCCAGCATTTT	CASSRGWDNQPQHF	.	TRBJ1-5	.	TRBV27
TGTGCCAGCAGACAGGGACACGGAAACACCATATATTTT	CASRQGHGNTIYF	.	TRBJ1-3	.	TRBV11-2
TGTGCCATCACCAGACTAGCGAGTTACATTCAGTACTTC	CAITRLASYIQYF	TRBD2	TRBJ2-4	.	TRBV10-3
TGTGCCAGCAGCCAGAGGGCCGGACCCTACGAGCAGTACTTC	CASSQRAGPYEQYF	.	TRBJ2-7	.	TRBV3-1/TRBV3-2
TGTGCCACTACAACAGGCGCTAACTATGGCTACACCTTC	CATTTGANYGYTF	.	TRBJ1-2	.	TRBV10-3
TGTGCCAGCAGCCAAGATTCGGAGATAAACACTGAAGCTTTCTTT	CASSQDSEINTEAFF	.	TRBJ1-1	.	TRBV4-2
TGTGCCAGCAGACGCCCGGGACTTAAAACAGATACGCAGTATTTT	CASRRPGLKTDTQYF	.	TRBJ2-3	.	TRBV11-2